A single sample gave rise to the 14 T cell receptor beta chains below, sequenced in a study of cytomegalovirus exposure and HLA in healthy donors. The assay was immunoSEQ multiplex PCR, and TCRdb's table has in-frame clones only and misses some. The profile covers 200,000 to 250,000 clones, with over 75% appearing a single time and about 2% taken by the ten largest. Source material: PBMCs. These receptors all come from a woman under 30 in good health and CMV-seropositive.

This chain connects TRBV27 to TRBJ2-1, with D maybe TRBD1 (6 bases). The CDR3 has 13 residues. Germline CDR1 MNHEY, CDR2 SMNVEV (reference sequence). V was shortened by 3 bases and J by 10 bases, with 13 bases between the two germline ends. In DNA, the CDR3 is TGTGCCAGCAGTTTGACCGGGACAACGGAGCAGTTCTTC. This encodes CASSLTGTTEQFF.

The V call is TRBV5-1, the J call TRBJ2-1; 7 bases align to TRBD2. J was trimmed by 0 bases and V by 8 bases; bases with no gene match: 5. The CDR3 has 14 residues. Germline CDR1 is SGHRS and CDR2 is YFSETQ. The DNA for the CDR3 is TGCGCCAGGTCAGGGAGGGACTCCTACAATGAGCAGTTCTTC. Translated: CARSGRDSYNEQFF. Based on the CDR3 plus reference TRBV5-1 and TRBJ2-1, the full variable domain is KAGVTQTPRYLIKTRGQQVTLSCSPISGHRSVSWYQQTPGQGLQFLFEYFSETQRNKGNFPGRFSGRQFSNSRSEMNVSTLELGDSALYLCARSGRDSYNEQFFGPGTRLTVL.

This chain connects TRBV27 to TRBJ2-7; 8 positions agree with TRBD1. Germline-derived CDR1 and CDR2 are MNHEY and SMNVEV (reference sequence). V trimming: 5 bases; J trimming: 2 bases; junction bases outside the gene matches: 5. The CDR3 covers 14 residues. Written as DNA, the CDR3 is TGTGCCAGCAGTCGCGGGACAGGAGCCTACGAGCAGTACTTC. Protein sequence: CASSRGTGAYEQYF.

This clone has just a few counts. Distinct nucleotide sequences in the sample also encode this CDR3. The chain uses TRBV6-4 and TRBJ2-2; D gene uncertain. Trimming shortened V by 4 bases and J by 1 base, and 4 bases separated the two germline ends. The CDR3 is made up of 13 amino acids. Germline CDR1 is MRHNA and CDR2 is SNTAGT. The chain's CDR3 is CASSAGNTGELFF. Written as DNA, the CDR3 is TGTGCCAGCAGTGCGGGGAACACCGGGGAGCTGTTTTTT.

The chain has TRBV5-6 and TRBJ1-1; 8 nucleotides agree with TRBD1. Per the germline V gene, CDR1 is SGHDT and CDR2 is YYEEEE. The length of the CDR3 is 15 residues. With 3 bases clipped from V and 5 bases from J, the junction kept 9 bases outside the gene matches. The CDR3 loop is CASSWRQGLGTEAFF. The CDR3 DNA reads TGTGCCAGCAGCTGGAGACAGGGGCTGGGGACTGAAGCTTTCTTT. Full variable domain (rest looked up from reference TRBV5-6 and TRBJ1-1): DAGVTQSPTHLIKTRGQQVTLRCSPKSGHDTVSWYQQALGQGPQFIFQYYEEEERQRGNFPDRFSGHQFPNYSSELNVNALLLGDSALYLCASSWRQGLGTEAFFGQGTRLTVV.

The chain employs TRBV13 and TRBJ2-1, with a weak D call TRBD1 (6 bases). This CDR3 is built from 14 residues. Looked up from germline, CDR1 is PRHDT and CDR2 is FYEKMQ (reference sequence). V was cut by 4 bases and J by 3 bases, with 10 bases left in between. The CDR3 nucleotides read TGTGCCAGCAGCTCGACAGGTAACTACAATGAGCAGTTCTTC. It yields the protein CASSSTGNYNEQFF.

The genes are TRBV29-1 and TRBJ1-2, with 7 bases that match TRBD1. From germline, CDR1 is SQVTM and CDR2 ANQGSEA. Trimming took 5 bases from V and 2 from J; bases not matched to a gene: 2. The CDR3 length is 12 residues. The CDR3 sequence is CSVLQGNYGYTF. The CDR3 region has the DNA TGCAGCGTTCTACAGGGGAACTATGGCTACACCTTC.

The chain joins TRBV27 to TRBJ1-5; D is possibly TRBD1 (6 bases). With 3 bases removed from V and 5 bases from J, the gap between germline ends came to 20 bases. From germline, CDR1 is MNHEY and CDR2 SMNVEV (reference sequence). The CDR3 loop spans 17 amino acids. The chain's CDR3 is CASSFSGVLGADQPQHF. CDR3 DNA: TGTGCCAGCAGTTTTTCTGGGGTTTTGGGGGCAGATCAGCCCCAGCATTTT.

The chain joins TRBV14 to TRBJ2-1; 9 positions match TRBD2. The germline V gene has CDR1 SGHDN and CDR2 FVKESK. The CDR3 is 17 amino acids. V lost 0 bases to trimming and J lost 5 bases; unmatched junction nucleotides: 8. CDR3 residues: CASSQEGREGRNNEQFF. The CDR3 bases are TGTGCCAGCAGCCAAGAGGGGCGGGAGGGCCGGAACAATGAGCAGTTCTTC. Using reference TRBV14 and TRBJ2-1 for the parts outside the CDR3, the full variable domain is EAGVTQFPSHSVIEKGQTVTLRCDPISGHDNLYWYRRVMGKEIKFLLHFVKESKQDESGMPNNRFLAERTGGTYSTLKVQPAELEDSGVYFCASSQEGREGRNNEQFFGPGTRLTVL.

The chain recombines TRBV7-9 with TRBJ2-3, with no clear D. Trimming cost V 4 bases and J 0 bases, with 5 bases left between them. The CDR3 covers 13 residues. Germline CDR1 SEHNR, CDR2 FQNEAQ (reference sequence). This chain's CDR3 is CASSSQSTDTQYF. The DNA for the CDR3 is TGTGCCAGCAGCTCGCAGAGCACAGATACGCAGTATTTT.

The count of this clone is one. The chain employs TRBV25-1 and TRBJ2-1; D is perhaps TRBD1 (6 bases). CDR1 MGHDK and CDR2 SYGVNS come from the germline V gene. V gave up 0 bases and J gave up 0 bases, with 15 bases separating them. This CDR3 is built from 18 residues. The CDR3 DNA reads TGTGCCAGCAGTGAATATATGAAGGGCAGGGGCTCCTACAATGAGCAGTTCTTC. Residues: CASSEYMKGRGSYNEQFF.

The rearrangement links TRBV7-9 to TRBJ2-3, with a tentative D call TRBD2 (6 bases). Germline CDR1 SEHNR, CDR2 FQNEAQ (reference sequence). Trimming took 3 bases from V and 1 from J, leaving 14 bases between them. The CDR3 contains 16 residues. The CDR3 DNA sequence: TGTGCCAGCAGCTTTATATACGGGAGTGGCACAGATACGCAGTATTTT. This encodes CASSFIYGSGTDTQYF.

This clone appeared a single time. The DNA of the CDR3 is TGTGCCAGTTTCGGACAGGCGGCCCCTTACAATGAGCAGTTCTTC. It codes for CASFGQAAPYNEQFF. V and J are TRBV19 and TRBJ2-1, with TRBD1 identical over 7 bases. The CDR3 is made up of 15 amino acids. In germline, CDR1 is LNHDA, CDR2 SQIVND (reference sequence). V was pared by 8 bases and J by 4 bases, with 11 bases of the junction left unmatched. The whole variable domain, remainder taken from reference TRBV19 and TRBJ2-1, is DGGITQSPKYLFRKEGQNVTLSCEQNLNHDAMYWYRQDPGQGLRLIYYSQIVNDFQKGDIAEGYSVSREKKESFPLTVTSAQKNPTAFYLCASFGQAAPYNEQFFGPGTRLTVL.

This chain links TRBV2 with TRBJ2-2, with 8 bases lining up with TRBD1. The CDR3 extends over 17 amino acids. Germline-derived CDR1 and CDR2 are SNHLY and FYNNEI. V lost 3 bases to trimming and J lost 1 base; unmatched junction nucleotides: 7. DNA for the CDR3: TGTGCCAGCAGTGACCCCATACAGGGGGGGAACACCGGGGAGCTGTTTTTT. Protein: CASSDPIQGGNTGELFF.